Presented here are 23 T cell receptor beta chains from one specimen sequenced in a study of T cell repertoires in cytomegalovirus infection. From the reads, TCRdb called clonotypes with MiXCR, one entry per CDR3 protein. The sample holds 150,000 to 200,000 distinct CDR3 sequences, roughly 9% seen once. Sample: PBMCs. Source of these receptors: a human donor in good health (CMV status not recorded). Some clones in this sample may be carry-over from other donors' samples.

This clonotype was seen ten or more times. CDR3 sequence reads: CASSAKQGANTEAFF. Written as DNA, the CDR3 is TGTGCCAGCAGCGCCAAACAGGGGGCGAACACTGAAGCTTTCTTT. The chain employs TRBV7-2 and TRBJ1-1, with 9 bases that match TRBD1. V shed 5 bases, J shed 1 base, and the junction held 5 bases outside the gene matches. Germline values: CDR1 SGHTA, CDR2 FQGNSA. The CDR3 is made up of 15 amino acids.

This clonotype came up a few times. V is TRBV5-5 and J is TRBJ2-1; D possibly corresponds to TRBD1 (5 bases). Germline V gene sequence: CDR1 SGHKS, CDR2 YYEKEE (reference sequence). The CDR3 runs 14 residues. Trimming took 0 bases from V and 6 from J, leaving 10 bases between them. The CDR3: CASSLDGAGNEQFF. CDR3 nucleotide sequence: TGTGCCAGCAGCTTGGATGGGGCCGGCAATGAGCAGTTCTTC.

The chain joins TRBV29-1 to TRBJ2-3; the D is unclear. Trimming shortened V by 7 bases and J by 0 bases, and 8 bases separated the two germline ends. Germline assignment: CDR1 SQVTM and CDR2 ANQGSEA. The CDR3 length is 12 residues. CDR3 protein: CSAQLSTDTQYF. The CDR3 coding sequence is TGCAGCGCACAGCTCAGCACAGATACGCAGTATTTT.

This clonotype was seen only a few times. The CDR3 DNA follows: TGTGCCAGCAGCTTGGAAGGGGTGCAGCCCCAGCATTTT. As protein: CASSLEGVQPQHF. The gene calls are TRBV5-8 and TRBJ1-5; D may be TRBD1 (5 bases). The V end lost 0 bases, the J end lost 7 bases, and 8 bases lay between the germline ends. Germline V gene lookup returns CDR1 SGHTS and CDR2 YDEGEE. This CDR3 is 13 amino acids long.

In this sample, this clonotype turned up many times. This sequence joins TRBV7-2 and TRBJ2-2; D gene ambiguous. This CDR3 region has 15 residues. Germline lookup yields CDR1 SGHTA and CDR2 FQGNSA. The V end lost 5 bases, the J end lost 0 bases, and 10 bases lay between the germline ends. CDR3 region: CASSVRSSNTGELFF. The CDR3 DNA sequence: TGTGCCAGCAGCGTAAGGAGTTCGAACACCGGGGAGCTGTTTTTT.

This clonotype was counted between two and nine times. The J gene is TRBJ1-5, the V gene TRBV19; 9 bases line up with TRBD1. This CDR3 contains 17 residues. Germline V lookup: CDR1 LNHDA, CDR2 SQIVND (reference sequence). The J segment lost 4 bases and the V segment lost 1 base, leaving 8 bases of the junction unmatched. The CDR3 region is CASSIVGGQGSNQPQHF. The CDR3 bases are TGTGCCAGTAGTATAGTGGGGGGACAGGGATCAAATCAGCCCCAGCATTTT.

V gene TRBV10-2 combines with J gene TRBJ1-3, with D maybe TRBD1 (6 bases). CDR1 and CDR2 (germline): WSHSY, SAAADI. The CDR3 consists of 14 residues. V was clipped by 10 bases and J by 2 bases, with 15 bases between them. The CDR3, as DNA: TGCGCCACCTCACAGGGATCGGCTGGAAACACCATATATTTT. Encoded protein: CATSQGSAGNTIYF.

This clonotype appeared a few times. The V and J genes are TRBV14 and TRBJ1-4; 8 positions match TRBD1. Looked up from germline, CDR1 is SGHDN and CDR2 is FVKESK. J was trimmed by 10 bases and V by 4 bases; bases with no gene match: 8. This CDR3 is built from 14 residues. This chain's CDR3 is CASSPTGVNRKLFF. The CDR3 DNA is TGTGCCAGCAGCCCGACAGGGGTGAATCGAAAACTGTTTTTT.

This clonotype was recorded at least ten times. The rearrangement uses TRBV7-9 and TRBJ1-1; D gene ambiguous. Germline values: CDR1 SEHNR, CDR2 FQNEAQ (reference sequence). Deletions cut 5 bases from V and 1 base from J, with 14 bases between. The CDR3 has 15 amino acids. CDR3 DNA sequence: TGTGCCAGCAGCCTACATTCGGGTTCGAACACTGAAGCTTTCTTT. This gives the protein CASSLHSGSNTEAFF.

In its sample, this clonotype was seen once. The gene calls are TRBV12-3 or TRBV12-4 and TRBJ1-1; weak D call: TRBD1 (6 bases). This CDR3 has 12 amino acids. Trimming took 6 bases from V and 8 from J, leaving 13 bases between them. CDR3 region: CASSPTGAEAFF. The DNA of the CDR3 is TGTGCCAGCAGCCCGACAGGCGCCGAAGCTTTCTTT.

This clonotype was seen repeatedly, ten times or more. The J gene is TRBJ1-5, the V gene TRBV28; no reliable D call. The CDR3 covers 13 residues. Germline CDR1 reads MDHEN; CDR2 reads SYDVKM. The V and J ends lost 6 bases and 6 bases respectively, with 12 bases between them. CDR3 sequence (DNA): TGTGCCAGCAGCTTAGGTGGGGTTCAGCCCCAGCATTTT. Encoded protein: CASSLGGVQPQHF.

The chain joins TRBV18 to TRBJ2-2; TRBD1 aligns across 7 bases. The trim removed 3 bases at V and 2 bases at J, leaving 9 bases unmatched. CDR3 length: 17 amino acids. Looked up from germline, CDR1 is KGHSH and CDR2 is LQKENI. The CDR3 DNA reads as TGTGCCAGCTCACCGCGACAGGGTTCCATAAACACCGGGGAGCTGTTTTTT. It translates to CASSPRQGSINTGELFF.

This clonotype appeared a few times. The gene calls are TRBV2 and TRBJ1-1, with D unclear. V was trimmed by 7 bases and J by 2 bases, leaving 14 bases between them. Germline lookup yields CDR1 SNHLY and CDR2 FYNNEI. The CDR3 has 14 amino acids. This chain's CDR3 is CASKQPRENTEAFF. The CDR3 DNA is TGTGCCAGCAAACAACCCCGGGAAAACACTGAAGCTTTCTTT. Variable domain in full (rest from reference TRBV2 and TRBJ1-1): EPEVTQTPSHQVTQMGQEVILRCVPISNHLYFYWYRQILGQKVEFLVSFYNNEISEKSEIFDDQFSVERPDGSNFTLKIRSTKLEDSAMYFCASKQPRENTEAFFGQGTRLTVV.

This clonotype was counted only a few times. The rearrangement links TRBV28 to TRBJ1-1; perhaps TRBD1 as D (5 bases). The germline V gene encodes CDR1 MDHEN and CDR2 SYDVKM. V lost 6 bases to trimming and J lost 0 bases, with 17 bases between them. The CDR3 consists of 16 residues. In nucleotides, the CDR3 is TGTGCCAGCAGCCCAGTTTTTGCAGGGATGAACACTGAAGCTTTCTTT. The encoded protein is CASSPVFAGMNTEAFF.

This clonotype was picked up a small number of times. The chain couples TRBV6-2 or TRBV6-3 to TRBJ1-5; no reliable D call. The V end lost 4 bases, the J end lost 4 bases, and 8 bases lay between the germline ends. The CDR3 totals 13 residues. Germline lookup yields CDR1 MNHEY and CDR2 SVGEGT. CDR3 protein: CASSWEANQPQHF. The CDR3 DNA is TGTGCCAGCAGTTGGGAAGCTAATCAGCCCCAGCATTTT.

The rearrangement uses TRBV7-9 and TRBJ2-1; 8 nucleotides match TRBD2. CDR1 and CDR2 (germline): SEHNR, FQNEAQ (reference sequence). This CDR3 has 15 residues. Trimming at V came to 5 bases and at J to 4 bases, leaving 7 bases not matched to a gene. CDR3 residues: CASSRGGDPYNEQFF. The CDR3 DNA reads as TGTGCCAGCAGCCGGGGGGGAGACCCTTACAATGAGCAGTTCTTC.

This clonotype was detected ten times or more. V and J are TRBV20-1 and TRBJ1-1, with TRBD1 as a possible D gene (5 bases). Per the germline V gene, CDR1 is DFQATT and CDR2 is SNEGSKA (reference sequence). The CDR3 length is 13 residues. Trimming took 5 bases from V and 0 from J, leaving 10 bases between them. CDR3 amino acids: CSAFGTVNTEAFF. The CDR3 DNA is TGCAGTGCTTTCGGGACCGTGAACACTGAAGCTTTCTTT.

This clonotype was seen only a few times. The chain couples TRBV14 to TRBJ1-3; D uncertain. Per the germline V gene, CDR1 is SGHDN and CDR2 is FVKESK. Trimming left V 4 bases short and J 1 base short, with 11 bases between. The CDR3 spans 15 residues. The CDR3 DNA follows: TGTGCCAGCAGCCGTCCCCGCGGGTCTGGAAACACCATATATTTT. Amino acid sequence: CASSRPRGSGNTIYF.

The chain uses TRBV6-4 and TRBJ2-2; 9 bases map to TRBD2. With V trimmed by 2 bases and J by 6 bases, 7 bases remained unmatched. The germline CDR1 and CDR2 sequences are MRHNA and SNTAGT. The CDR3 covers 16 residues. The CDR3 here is CASSDKASGTAGELFF. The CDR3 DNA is TGTGCCAGCAGTGACAAGGCTAGCGGGACCGCCGGGGAGCTGTTTTTT.

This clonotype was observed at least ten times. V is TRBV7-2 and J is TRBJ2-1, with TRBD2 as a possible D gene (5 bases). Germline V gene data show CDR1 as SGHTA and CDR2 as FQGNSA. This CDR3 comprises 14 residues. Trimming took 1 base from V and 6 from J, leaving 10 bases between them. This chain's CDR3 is CASSLVWSGNEQFF. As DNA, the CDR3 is TGTGCCAGCAGCTTAGTCTGGAGCGGCAATGAGCAGTTCTTC.

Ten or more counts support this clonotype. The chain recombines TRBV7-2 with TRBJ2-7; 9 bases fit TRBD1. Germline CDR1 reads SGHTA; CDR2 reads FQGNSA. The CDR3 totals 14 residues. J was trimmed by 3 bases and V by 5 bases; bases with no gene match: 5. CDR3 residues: CASSVGTGFYEQYF. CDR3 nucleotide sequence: TGTGCCAGCAGCGTTGGGACAGGGTTCTACGAGCAGTACTTC. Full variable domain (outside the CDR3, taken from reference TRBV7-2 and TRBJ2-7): GAGVSQSPSNKVTEKGKDVELRCDPISGHTALYWYRQSLGQGLEFLIYFQGNSAPDKSGLPSDRFSAERTGGSVSTLTIQRTQQEDSAVYLCASSVGTGFYEQYFGPGTRLTVT.

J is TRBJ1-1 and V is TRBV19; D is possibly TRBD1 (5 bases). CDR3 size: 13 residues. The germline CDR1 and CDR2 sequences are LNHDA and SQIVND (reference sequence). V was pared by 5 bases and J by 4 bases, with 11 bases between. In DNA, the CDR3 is TGTGCCAGTAGTGGTCGGGACTCCACTGAAGCTTTCTTT. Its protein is CASSGRDSTEAFF.

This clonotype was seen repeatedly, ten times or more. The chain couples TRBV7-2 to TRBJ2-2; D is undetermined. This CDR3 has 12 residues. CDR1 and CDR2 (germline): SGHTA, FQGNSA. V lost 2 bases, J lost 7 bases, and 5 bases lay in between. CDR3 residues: CASSLRDGELFF. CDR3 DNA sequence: TGTGCCAGCAGCTTAAGAGACGGGGAGCTGTTTTTT. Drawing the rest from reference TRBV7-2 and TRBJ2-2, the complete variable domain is GAGVSQSPSNKVTEKGKDVELRCDPISGHTALYWYRQSLGQGLEFLIYFQGNSAPDKSGLPSDRFSAERTGGSVSTLTIQRTQQEDSAVYLCASSLRDGELFFGEGSRLTVL.